The clone carrying this T cell receptor (beta chain) has more than one count but fewer than ten. What it binds is unknown. Germline V gene data show CDR1 as MNHNS and CDR2 as SASEGT. V lost 5 bases and J 4 bases, leaving 14 bases between the germline ends. The CDR3 length is 14 residues. The data were taken from a study of regulatory T cells in long-lasting Graves disease. Arm-PCR with iRepertoire HTBI primers amplified the CDR3 regions for these TCR beta libraries. TCRdb called the multiplex PCR reads again in MiXCR, with one record for every CDR3 protein. This table holds 390,000 or so distinct CDR3 sequences, about 10% found once. Time point: newly diagnosed GD, antithyroid drugs for less than 3 months. PBMC RNA was the source of the TCR library. The authors diagnosed Graves' disease using American Thyroid Association guidelines. Study-level findings and limits: Fewer public clonotypes were shared by new patients (around 970) than by persistent patients (roughly 2,600). Results may be inaccurate due to the small sample size.

In addition, the sample was reused for a study of T cells in Graves' hyperthyroidism and ophthalmopathy. That report notes: The hyperthyroidism patients had all been newly diagnosed, and their disease duration was under 2 months. Their ages ranged from 18 to 65 years.

V is TRBV6-1 and J is TRBJ1-1, with D tentatively TRBD1 (5 bases). The input for sequencing was peripheral blood mononuclear cells (PBMCs), taken at new diagnosis, from a patient treated with antithyroid drugs. The TCR comes from a woman under 30 with Graves disease. CDR3 nucleotide sequence: TGTGCCAGCAGTCCCGGGGCAGCCGGCACTGAAGCTTTCTTT. The encoded protein is CASSPGAAGTEAFF.